A single TCR beta chain is shown here with its context. As yet, its antigen is unknown. Germline lookup yields CDR1 MGHRA and CDR2 YSYEKL. V lost 3 bases and J lost 0, with 21 bases in between. CDR3 length: 20 amino acids. This sample was included in a study of T cell responses to AZD1222 COVID-19 vaccine. Study results and limitations: The donors showed a predominance of white British ancestry and of females, with possible underestimation of clonal diversity. The CD4 TCRs associated with vaccination extended across spike and predominated at 160-218 and 743-854. Nearly half of spike-specific TCRs reportedly target variant regions that are unmutated in the B.1.351 and B.1.1.7 variants.

Using immunoSEQ multiplex PCR, the repertoire was profiled, and TCRdb retains in-frame clones only, with some absent. The sample has about 120,000 clones, roughly nine tenths seen once. This specimen consisted of peripheral blood, obtained on day 0 of AZD1222 vaccination. This clonotype originated in an adult in good health. The chain couples TRBV4-1 to TRBJ2-6, with D perhaps assigned TRBD1 or TRBD2 (5 bases each). The CDR3 bases are TGCGCCAGCAGCCATGGGGGTGCGACAGCAATTATCTCTGGGGCCAACGTCCTGACTTTC. Protein: CASSHGGATAIISGANVLTF.